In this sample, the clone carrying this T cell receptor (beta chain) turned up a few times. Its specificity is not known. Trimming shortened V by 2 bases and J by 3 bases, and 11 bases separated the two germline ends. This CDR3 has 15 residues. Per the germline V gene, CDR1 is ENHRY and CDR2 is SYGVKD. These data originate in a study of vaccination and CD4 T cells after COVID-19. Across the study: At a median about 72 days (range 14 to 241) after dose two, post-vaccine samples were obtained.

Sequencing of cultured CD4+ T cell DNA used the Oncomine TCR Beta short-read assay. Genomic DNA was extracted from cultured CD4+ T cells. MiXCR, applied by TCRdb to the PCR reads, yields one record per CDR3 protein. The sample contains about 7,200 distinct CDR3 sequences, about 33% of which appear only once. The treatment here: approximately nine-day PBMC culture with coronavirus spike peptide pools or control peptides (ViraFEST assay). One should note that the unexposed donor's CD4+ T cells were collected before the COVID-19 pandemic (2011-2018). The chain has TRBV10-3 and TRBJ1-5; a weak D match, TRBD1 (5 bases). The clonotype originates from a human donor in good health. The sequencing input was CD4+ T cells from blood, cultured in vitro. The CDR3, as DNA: TGTGCCATCAGTGAGCAGGGAGTCAACAATCAGCCCCAGCATTTT. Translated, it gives CAISEQGVNNQPQHF.